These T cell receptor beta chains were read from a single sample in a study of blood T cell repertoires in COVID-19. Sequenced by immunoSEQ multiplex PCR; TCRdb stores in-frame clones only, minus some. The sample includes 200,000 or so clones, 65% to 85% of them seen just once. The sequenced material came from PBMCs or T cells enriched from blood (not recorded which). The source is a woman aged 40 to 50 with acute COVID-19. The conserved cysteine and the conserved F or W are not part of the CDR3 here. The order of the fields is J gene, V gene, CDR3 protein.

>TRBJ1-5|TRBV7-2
ASSPRTGDSNQPQH
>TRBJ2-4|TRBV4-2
ASSPSGRVKNIQY
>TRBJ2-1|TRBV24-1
ATSGGIDEQF
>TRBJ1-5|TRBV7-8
ASSGRTGGSRQPQH
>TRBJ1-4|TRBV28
ASSLTGQGVHEKLF
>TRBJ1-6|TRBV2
ASSGRSGYNSPLH
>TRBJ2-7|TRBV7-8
ASSKSRGSPYEQY
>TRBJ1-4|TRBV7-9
ASSLGGRGEKLF
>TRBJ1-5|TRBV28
ASSLWDSPGNQPQH
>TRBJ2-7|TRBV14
ASSREARMLY
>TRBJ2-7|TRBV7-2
ASSLSGRSSYEQY
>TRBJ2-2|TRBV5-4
ASSLAGNTGELF
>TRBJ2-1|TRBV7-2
ASSSGLAAPQF
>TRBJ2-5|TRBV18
ASSPETGSETQY
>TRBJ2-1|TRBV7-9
ASSFLAGSVGEQF
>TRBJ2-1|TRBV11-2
ASSSQGIGEQF
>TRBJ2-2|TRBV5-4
ASSSDPAGHTGELF
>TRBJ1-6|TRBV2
ASSVTAGRTYNSPLH
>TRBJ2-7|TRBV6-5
ASSYLAGDEQY
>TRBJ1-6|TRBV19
ASTQTGVENSPLH
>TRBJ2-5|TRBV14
ASSRKRGIQETQY
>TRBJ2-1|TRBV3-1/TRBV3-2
ASSQDGRLSYNEQF
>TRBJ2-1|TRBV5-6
ASSSGQFNEQF
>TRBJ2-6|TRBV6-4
ASSDSGSSSGANVLT
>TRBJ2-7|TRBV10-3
AGGDVGAYEQY
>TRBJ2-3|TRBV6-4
ASSDGPSGGADTQY
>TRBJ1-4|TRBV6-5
ASSPMDSNEKLF
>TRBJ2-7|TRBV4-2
ASSQEDRSSYEQY
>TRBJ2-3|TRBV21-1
ASSILLAATGTDTQY
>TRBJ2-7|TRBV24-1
ATSDPSEGRGAEQY
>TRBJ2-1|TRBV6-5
ASNRDRRSYNEQF
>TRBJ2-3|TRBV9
ASSVGASTDTQY
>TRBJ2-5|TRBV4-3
ASSQDGSGEGETQY
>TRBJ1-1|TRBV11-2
ASSLGTGGGTEAF
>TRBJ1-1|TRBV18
ASSPAGGEAEAF
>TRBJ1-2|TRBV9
ASSLTGTGGYT
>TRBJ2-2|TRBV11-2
ASSLAGGPSGELF
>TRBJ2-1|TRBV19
ASSIAGGDYNEQF
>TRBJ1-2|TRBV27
ASSLLNGGTGGNYGYT
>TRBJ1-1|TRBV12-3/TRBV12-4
ASSPQGRTEAF
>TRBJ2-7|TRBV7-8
ASSLEPGTSFYEQY